The entry below describes one T cell receptor beta chain. These data are taken from a study of cytomegalovirus exposure and HLA in healthy donors. The assay was immunoSEQ multiplex PCR, and TCRdb's table has in-frame clones only and misses some. The sample records under 200,000 clones, about 80% being singletons. V lost 4 bases, J lost 6 bases, and 11 bases stayed unmatched. The CDR3 consists of 16 residues. The germline V gene encodes CDR1 SGDLS and CDR2 YYNGEE. The receptor's source is a man younger than 30 in good health and CMV-seropositive. Source material: PBMCs. The chain joins TRBV9 to TRBJ2-7; TRBD2 matches 12 bases. The CDR3 nucleotides read TGTGCCAGCAGCCCCCGGACTAGCGGGAAGCGAGGCGAGCAGTACTTC. This sequence encodes CASSPRTSGKRGEQYF.